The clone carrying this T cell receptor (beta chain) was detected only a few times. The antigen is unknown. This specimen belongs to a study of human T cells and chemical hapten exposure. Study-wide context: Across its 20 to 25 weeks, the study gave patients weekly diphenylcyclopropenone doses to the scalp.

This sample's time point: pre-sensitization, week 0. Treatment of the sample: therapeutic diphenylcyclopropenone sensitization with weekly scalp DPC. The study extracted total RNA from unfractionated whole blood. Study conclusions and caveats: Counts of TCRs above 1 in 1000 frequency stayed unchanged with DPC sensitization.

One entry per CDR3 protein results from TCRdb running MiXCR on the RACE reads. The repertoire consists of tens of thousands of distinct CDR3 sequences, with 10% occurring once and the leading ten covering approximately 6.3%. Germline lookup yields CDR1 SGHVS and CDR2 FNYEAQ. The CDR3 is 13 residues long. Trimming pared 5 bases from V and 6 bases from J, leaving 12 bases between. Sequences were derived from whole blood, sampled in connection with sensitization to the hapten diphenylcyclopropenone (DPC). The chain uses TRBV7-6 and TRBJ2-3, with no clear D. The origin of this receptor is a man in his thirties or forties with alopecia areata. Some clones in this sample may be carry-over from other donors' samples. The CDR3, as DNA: TGTGCCAGCAGCAACACTTTGGCGGATACGCAGTATTTT. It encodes CASSNTLADTQYF.